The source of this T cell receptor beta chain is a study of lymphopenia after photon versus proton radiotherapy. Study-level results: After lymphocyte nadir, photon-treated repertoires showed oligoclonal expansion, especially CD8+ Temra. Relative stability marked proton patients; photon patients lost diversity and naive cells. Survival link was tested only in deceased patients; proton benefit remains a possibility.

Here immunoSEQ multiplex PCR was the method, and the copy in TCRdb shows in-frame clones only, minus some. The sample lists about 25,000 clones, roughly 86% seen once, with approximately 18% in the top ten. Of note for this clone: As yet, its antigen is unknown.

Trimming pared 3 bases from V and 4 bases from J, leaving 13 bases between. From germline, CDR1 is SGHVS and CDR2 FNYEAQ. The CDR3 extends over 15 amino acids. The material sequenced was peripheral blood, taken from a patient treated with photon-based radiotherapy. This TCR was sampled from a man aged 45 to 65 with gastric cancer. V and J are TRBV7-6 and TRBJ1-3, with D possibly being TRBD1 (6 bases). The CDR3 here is CASSLQTGLGNTIYF. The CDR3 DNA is TGTGCCAGCAGCTTGCAAACAGGGTTGGGAAACACCATATATTTT.